One sample yielded the 21 T cell receptor beta chains listed below, sequenced in a study of regulatory T cells in long-lasting Graves disease. With iRepertoire HTBI primers and Arm-PCR of CDR3 regions, TCR beta libraries were built. TCRdb ran MiXCR on the multiplex PCR reads and lists one entry per CDR3 protein. Among about 440,000 distinct CDR3 sequences, roughly 15% were seen once, and the ten largest hold around a quarter. The sample's time point: newly diagnosed GD, antithyroid drugs for less than 3 months. The authors made the TCR library using RNA they extracted from PBMCs. The data also belong to a second study, concerning T cells in Graves' hyperthyroidism and ophthalmopathy.

The input for sequencing was peripheral blood mononuclear cells (PBMCs), taken at new diagnosis, from a patient treated with antithyroid drugs. These TCRs come from a woman aged 18-30 years with Graves disease.

J is TRBJ2-7 and V is TRBV7-2; 8 positions match TRBD2. Germline V CDR1 and CDR2: SGHTA, FQGNSA. The length of the CDR3 is 15 residues. The junction had 9 bases not matched to a gene; V was cut back by 5 bases and J by 3 bases. The CDR3 here is CASSPAAGGLYEQYF. CDR3 bases: TGTGCCAGCAGCCCGGCGGCGGGAGGACTCTACGAGCAGTACTTC.

The V and J genes are TRBV4-3 and TRBJ2-2; TRBD2 matches at 10 bases. V lost 2 bases to trimming and J lost 1 base; unmatched junction nucleotides: 7. CDR3 length: 18 residues. Germline V gene data show CDR1 as LGHNA and CDR2 as YSLEER. The CDR3 spells CASSQKTRTSGNTGELFF. Here the CDR3 DNA reads TGCGCCAGCAGCCAAAAAACTAGGACTAGCGGGAACACCGGGGAGCTGTTTTTT.

Here the CDR3 DNA reads TGTGCCAGCAGTCTTGGGGTAGGCATTCAGTACTTC. Protein: CASSLGVGIQYF. V gene TRBV4-2 combines with J gene TRBJ2-4, with D hard to call. The CDR3 is made up of 12 amino acids. Trimming shortened V by 6 bases and J by 9 bases, and 12 bases separated the two germline ends. CDR1 and CDR2 from the germline V gene are LGHNA and YNFKEQ.

The chain uses TRBV7-9 and TRBJ2-7, with D possibly called TRBD1 or TRBD2 (5 bases each). Germline V gene data show CDR1 as SEHNR and CDR2 as FQNEAQ (reference sequence). V shed 2 bases and J shed 4 bases, with 15 bases lying between them. This CDR3 spans 15 amino acids. CDR3 region: CASSLKGGPGYEQYF. CDR3 nucleotide sequence: TGTGCCAGCAGCTTAAAGGGCGGGCCAGGGTACGAGCAGTACTTC. The variable domain in full, completed from reference TRBV7-9 and TRBJ2-7, reads DTGVSQNPRHKITKRGQNVTFRCDPISEHNRLYWYRQTLGQGPEFLTYFQNEAQLEKSRLLSDRFSAERPKGSFSTLEIQRTEQGDSAMYLCASSLKGGPGYEQYFGPGTRLTVT.

The chain is built from TRBV7-8 and TRBJ1-1, with D tentatively TRBD1 (5 bases). The CDR3 totals 14 residues. Germline V lookup: CDR1 SGHVS, CDR2 FQNEAQ. Trimming left V 1 base short and J 8 bases short, with 14 bases between. CDR3 amino acids: CASSLEGRVQEAFF. CDR3 nucleotide sequence: TGTGCCAGCAGCTTAGAGGGCAGGGTTCAGGAAGCTTTCTTT.

The chain links TRBV20-1 to TRBJ2-7, with TRBD2 as a possible D gene (6 bases). Germline CDR1 and CDR2: DFQATT and SNEGSKA (reference sequence). The CDR3 has 12 amino acids. For the CDR3, the DNA is TGCAGCGCCCTAGCGAACCGTTACGAGCAGTACTTC. Its translation: CSALANRYEQYF.

The CDR3 loop is CASSAGPVNTEAFF. CDR3 sequence (DNA): TGTGCCAGCAGTGCCGGGCCAGTCAACACTGAAGCTTTCTTT. The rearrangement joins TRBV28 to TRBJ1-1; no definite D call. V was clipped by 5 bases and J by 2 bases, with 12 bases between them. The length of the CDR3 is 14 residues. Germline lookup yields CDR1 MDHEN and CDR2 SYDVKM. Full variable domain (outside the CDR3, taken from reference TRBV28 and TRBJ1-1): DVKVTQSSRYLVKRTGEKVFLECVQDMDHENMFWYRQDPGLGLRLIYFSYDVKMKEKGDIPEGYSVSREKKERFSLILESASTNQTSMYLCASSAGPVNTEAFFGQGTRLTVV.

This clonotype was counted ten times or more. This sequence joins TRBV6-9 and TRBJ2-7; D remains unclear. CDR1 is MNHGY, CDR2 SVAAGI, per germline. With 3 bases removed from V and 4 bases from J, the gap between germline ends came to 13 bases. The CDR3 runs 14 residues. The DNA of the CDR3 is TGTGCCAGCAGTTACTCCAGGATGGGGTACGAGCAGTACTTC. Residues: CASSYSRMGYEQYF.

The V call is TRBV6-2 or TRBV6-3, the J call TRBJ2-1, with 13 bases that match TRBD2. The germline V gene has CDR1 MNHEY and CDR2 SVGEGT. With 6 bases clipped from V and 7 bases from J, the junction kept 6 bases outside the gene matches. The CDR3 is made up of 15 amino acids. The CDR3 DNA reads TGTGCCAGCAGGGTACTAGCGGGAGGGAGGAATGAGCAGTTCTTC. This translates into CASRVLAGGRNEQFF.

At least ten counts were recorded for this clonotype. V is TRBV29-1 and J is TRBJ2-7, with no clear D. Trimming left V 6 bases short and J 4 bases short, with 16 bases between. Germline CDR1 SQVTM, CDR2 ANQGSEA. The CDR3 has 13 amino acids. CDR3 region: CSVASIGQYEQYF. CDR3 DNA: TGCAGCGTGGCTTCTATTGGGCAGTACGAGCAGTACTTC.

The table lists this clonotype with many counts. The V and J genes are TRBV28 and TRBJ2-2; D is uncertain. Deletions cut 5 bases from V and 6 bases from J, with 7 bases between. Germline V gene sequence: CDR1 MDHEN, CDR2 SYDVKM. There are 12 residues in the CDR3. The CDR3 DNA sequence: TGTGCCAGCAGTCCCCGGCCCGGGGAGCTGTTTTTT. Translation: CASSPRPGELFF.

In DNA form, the CDR3 reads TGCAGTGCTAGGCGACAACAGGGGCCCAATCAGCCCCAGCATTTT. Its protein product is CSARRQQGPNQPQHF. This rearrangement joins TRBV20-1 to TRBJ1-5, with 7 bases aligning to TRBD1. The CDR3 sequence is 15 residues long. Germline V lookup: CDR1 DFQATT, CDR2 SNEGSKA (reference sequence). V shed 3 bases, J shed 3 bases, and the junction held 8 bases outside the gene matches.

Only a few counts were recorded for this clonotype. V is TRBV24-1 and J is TRBJ1-4; D is uncertain. Germline CDR1 is KGHDR and CDR2 is SFDVKD. V shed 1 base and J shed 8 bases, with 4 bases lying between them. This CDR3 contains 12 residues. As DNA, the CDR3 is TGTGCCACCAGTGATTTCGGGGAAAAACTGTTTTTT. It encodes CATSDFGEKLFF.

V gene TRBV6-2 or TRBV6-3 combines with J gene TRBJ2-2; 12 nucleotides line up with TRBD1. The CDR3 runs to 17 residues. Unmatched junction bases numbered 4, after V lost 0 bases and J lost 5 bases. Germline V gene data show CDR1 as MNHEY and CDR2 as SVGEGT. The CDR3, as DNA: TGTGCCAGCAGTTACTCGTTGGGACAGGGGGCTACCGGGGAGCTGTTTTTT. Encoded protein: CASSYSLGQGATGELFF.

This clonotype has at least ten counts. The chain links TRBV20-1 to TRBJ2-1; 12 bases line up with TRBD1. Germline loops: CDR1 DFQATT, CDR2 SNEGSKA (reference sequence). Losses at the gene ends were 0 bases for V and 10 bases for J; bases not matched to a gene: 13. The CDR3 runs 17 residues. The CDR3 DNA is TGCAGTGCTAGAGACTATGCCCGGGACAGGGGGCAGGGAGAGCAGTTCTTC. Translating gives CSARDYARDRGQGEQFF.

This clonotype was counted many times. V and J are TRBV28 and TRBJ1-5; TRBD1 matches at 10 bases. The CDR3 contains 14 residues. V lost 6 bases to trimming and J lost 6 bases; unmatched junction nucleotides: 5. Germline-derived CDR1 and CDR2 are MDHEN and SYDVKM. The CDR3 DNA reads TGTGCCAGCAGGACAGGGGGCGCGGGTCAGCCCCAGCATTTT. This encodes CASRTGGAGQPQHF.

This clonotype occurred many times. This chain uses TRBV27 with TRBJ2-7; D perhaps matches TRBD2 (5 bases). Trimming cost V 5 bases and J 3 bases, with 14 bases left between them. The germline gives CDR1 MNHEY, CDR2 SMNVEV (reference sequence). The CDR3 consists of 14 residues. The CDR3 DNA sequence: TGTGCCAGCAGTCCTGGACTCCAGATCTACGAGCAGTACTTC. Protein: CASSPGLQIYEQYF.

Only a few counts were recorded for this clonotype. The chain joins TRBV6-1 to TRBJ2-1, with a tentative D call TRBD2 (6 bases). The CDR3 length is 15 residues. Germline assignment: CDR1 MNHNS and CDR2 SASEGT. Trimming left V 0 bases short and J 3 bases short, with 9 bases between. The chain's CDR3 is CASSEAAGSYNEQFF. CDR3 DNA: TGTGCCAGCAGTGAAGCGGCGGGGAGCTACAATGAGCAGTTCTTC.

V gene TRBV9 combines with J gene TRBJ2-7; D perhaps matches TRBD2 (5 bases). The CDR3 is 12 amino acids. Per germline, CDR1 SGDLS and CDR2 YYNGEE. The V gene lost 4 bases and the J gene lost 7 bases, with 12 bases spanning the gap. The CDR3 is CASSPYGGEQYF. CDR3 DNA: TGTGCCAGCAGCCCCTATGGCGGGGAGCAGTACTTC.

This clonotype was detected a few times. The V and J genes are TRBV20-1 and TRBJ2-1; 8 nucleotides agree with TRBD2. There are 12 residues in the CDR3. Unmatched junction bases numbered 5, after V lost 7 bases and J lost 6 bases. Germline CDR1 DFQATT, CDR2 SNEGSKA (reference sequence). CDR3 nucleotide sequence: TGCAGTGGGCAGCGGGAGCCCAATGAGCAGTTCTTC. It encodes CSGQREPNEQFF.

In its sample, this clonotype was seen many times. The chain carries TRBV7-3 and TRBJ2-1, with TRBD2 identical over 14 bases. V trimming: 2 bases; J trimming: 6 bases; junction bases outside the gene matches: 0. The CDR3 length is 15 residues. CDR1 is SGHTA, CDR2 FQGTGA, per germline. The CDR3 reads CASSLGTSGGNEQFF. The CDR3 DNA follows: TGTGCCAGCAGCTTAGGGACTAGCGGGGGCAATGAGCAGTTCTTC.